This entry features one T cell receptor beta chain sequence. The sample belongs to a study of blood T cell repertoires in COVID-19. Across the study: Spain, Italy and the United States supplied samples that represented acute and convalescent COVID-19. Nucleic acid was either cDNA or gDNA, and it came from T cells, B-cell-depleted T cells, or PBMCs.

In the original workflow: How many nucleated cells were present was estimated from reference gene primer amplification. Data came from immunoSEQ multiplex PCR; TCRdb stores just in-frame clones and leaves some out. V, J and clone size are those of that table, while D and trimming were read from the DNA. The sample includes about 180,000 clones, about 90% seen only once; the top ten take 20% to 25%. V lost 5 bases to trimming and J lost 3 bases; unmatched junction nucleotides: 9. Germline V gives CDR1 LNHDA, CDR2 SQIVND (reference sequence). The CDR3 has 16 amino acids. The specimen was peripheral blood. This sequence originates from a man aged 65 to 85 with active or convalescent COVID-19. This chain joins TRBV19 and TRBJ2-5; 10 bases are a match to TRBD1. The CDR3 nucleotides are TGTGCCAGTAGTCTTTCCGGGACAGGGGAAAAAGAGACCCAGTACTTC. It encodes CASSLSGTGEKETQYF.